Listed below are T cell receptor beta chains from one sample, sequenced in a study of T cells after yellow fever vaccination. Using its own MiXCR run on the 5' RACE reads, TCRdb lists one record per CDR3 protein. Of fewer than 650,000 distinct CDR3 sequences in the sample, about a fifth were seen once. Sequenced material: PBMCs, taken less than 25 days after the first yellow fever vaccination. The receptors were sampled from a man between 18 and 29 years old who received the YFV17D yellow fever vaccine. Each CDR3 is given with its conserved first and last residue. A D gene is named only where the DNA matches it firmly. Not all rows give a size; the values are once, few, many and, for expanded clones, a class.

D: -; size: many; V: TRBV5-1; J: TRBJ1-1; CDR3: CASSNGWNTEAFF; DNA: TGCGCCAGCAGCAATGGATGGAACACTGAAGCTTTCTTT
D: TRBD2; size: few; V: TRBV4-2; J: TRBJ2-3; CDR3: CASKPASGDTDTQYF; DNA: TGTGCCAGCAAACCGGCTAGCGGGGACACAGATACGCAGTATTTT
D: TRBD2; size: few; V: TRBV27; J: TRBJ2-3; CDR3: CASSSASSGGAGDTQYF; DNA: TGTGCCAGCAGTTCAGCCTCCAGCGGGGGGGCCGGGGATACGCAGTATTTT
D: -; size: few; V: TRBV5-6; J: TRBJ1-5; CDR3: CASSFFEGGRSNQPQHF; DNA: TGTGCCAGCAGCTTCTTTGAGGGGGGCCGGAGCAATCAGCCCCAGCATTTT
D: -; size: -; V: TRBV9; J: TRBJ2-1; CDR3: CASPRGGNHNEQFF; DNA: TGTGCCAGCCCTCGAGGGGGGAACCACAATGAGCAGTTCTTC
D: TRBD2; size: -; V: TRBV24-1; J: TRBJ2-3; CDR3: CATGGLAGVIDTQYF; DNA: TGTGCCACCGGCGGACTAGCGGGGGTGATAGATACGCAGTATTTT
D: -; size: few; V: TRBV7-9; J: TRBJ2-3; CDR3: CASSQRDSRQDTQYF; DNA: TGTGCCAGCAGCCAGCGGGACAGCAGACAAGATACGCAGTATTTT
D: -; size: -; V: TRBV5-1; J: TRBJ1-2; CDR3: CASSYGGATNGYTF; DNA: TGCGCCAGCAGCTACGGCGGGGCGACCAACGGCTACACCTTC
D: -; size: -; V: TRBV7-6; J: TRBJ2-7; CDR3: CASSLVEGYEQYF; DNA: TGTGCCAGCAGCTTAGTCGAAGGCTACGAGCAGTACTTC
D: TRBD1; size: -; V: TRBV7-9; J: TRBJ1-2; CDR3: CASSLDRGLGGYTF; DNA: TGTGCCAGCAGCCTCGACAGGGGGCTGGGAGGCTACACCTTC
D: -; size: few; V: TRBV15; J: TRBJ2-7; CDR3: CATSRDRQGGPYEQYF; DNA: TGTGCCACCAGCAGAGATAGGCAGGGAGGTCCCTACGAGCAGTACTTC
D: -; size: -; V: TRBV5-1; J: TRBJ1-2; CDR3: CASSFGQGTRFGYTF; DNA: TGCGCCAGCAGCTTTGGGCAGGGGACTCGATTCGGCTACACCTTC
D: -; size: few; V: TRBV27; J: TRBJ1-6; CDR3: CASSSDGSYNSPLHF; DNA: TGTGCCAGCAGCTCAGACGGATCCTATAATTCACCCCTCCACTTT
D: -; size: -; V: TRBV11-2; J: TRBJ1-2; CDR3: CASSLAGTGYYGYTF; DNA: TGTGCCAGCAGCTTAGCCGGGACCGGATACTATGGCTACACCTTC
D: TRBD1; size: few; V: TRBV6-1; J: TRBJ1-6; CDR3: CASSRDRVRSESPLHF; DNA: TGTGCCAGCAGCCGAGACAGGGTTCGAAGTGAATCACCCCTCCACTTT
D: -; size: few; V: TRBV5-1; J: TRBJ2-6; CDR3: CASSLFPSSGANVLTF; DNA: TGCGCCAGCAGCTTGTTTCCGAGCTCTGGGGCCAACGTCCTGACTTTC
D: -; size: few; V: TRBV15; J: TRBJ2-5; CDR3: CATSSGSDMPLQETQYF; DNA: TGTGCCACCAGCAGCGGGTCAGACATGCCCCTTCAAGAGACCCAGTACTTC
D: -; size: -; V: TRBV5-1; J: TRBJ1-2; CDR3: CASSLVPGDRYGYTF; DNA: TGCGCCAGCAGCTTGGTGCCGGGTGATCGATATGGCTACACCTTC
D: -; size: few; V: TRBV27; J: TRBJ2-1; CDR3: CASSLMVGEQFF; DNA: TGTGCCAGCAGTTTAATGGTCGGTGAGCAGTTCTTC
D: -; size: few; V: TRBV24-1; J: TRBJ2-5; CDR3: CATSDSPGQGIETQYF; DNA: TGTGCCACCAGTGATTCCCCTGGGCAGGGGATAGAGACCCAGTACTTC
D: -; size: -; V: TRBV5-1; J: TRBJ2-1; CDR3: CASSPGGGFLGGNEQFF; DNA: TGCGCCAGCAGCCCTGGAGGGGGCTTCCTCGGGGGCAATGAGCAGTTCTTC
D: -; size: -; V: TRBV12-3/TRBV12-4; J: TRBJ2-5; CDR3: CASSAGSQETQYF; DNA: TGTGCCAGCAGTGCCGGGTCCCAAGAGACCCAGTACTTC
D: -; size: -; V: TRBV27; J: TRBJ2-4; CDR3: CASSWSEGHIQYF; DNA: TGTGCCAGCAGTTGGTCGGAGGGGCACATTCAGTACTTC
D: TRBD2; size: -; V: TRBV7-8; J: TRBJ2-1; CDR3: CASRFRRGDIYNEQFF; DNA: TGTGCCAGCCGCTTTCGGCGGGGGGACATCTACAATGAGCAGTTCTTC
D: -; size: -; V: TRBV11-2; J: TRBJ2-7; CDR3: CASSLWGGEQYF; DNA: TGTGCCAGCAGCTTATGGGGCGGCGAGCAGTACTTC
D: -; size: -; V: TRBV3-1; J: TRBJ2-7; CDR3: CACSQEGRQAIIYEQYF; DNA: TGTGCCTGCAGCCAAGAAGGCCGACAGGCGATTATCTACGAGCAGTACTTC
D: TRBD2; size: -; V: TRBV11-2; J: TRBJ2-2; CDR3: CASSSEATSGGAHTGELFF; DNA: TGTGCCAGCAGCTCCGAGGCTACTAGCGGGGGGGCCCACACCGGGGAGCTGTTTTTT
D: TRBD1; size: few; V: TRBV7-9; J: TRBJ2-6; CDR3: CASSGGTGAGANVLTF; DNA: TGTGCCAGCAGCGGAGGGACAGGGGCTGGGGCCAACGTCCTGACTTTC
D: -; size: few; V: TRBV19; J: TRBJ1-3; CDR3: CASSQRSGDHSGNTIYF; DNA: TGTGCCAGTAGTCAAAGATCTGGGGACCACTCTGGAAACACCATATATTTT
D: TRBD2; size: -; V: TRBV7-2; J: TRBJ2-3; CDR3: CASSFQRGDNTQYF; DNA: TGTGCCAGCAGCTTCCAGCGGGGGGATAATACGCAGTATTTT
D: TRBD2; size: few; V: TRBV28; J: TRBJ2-7; CDR3: CASSLPQGGISSEQYF; DNA: TGTGCCAGCAGTTTACCCCAGGGAGGGATATCAAGCGAGCAGTACTTC
D: -; size: -; V: TRBV19; J: TRBJ2-1; CDR3: CASSSRGRYNEQFF; DNA: TGTGCCAGTAGTTCGCGGGGCCGGTACAATGAGCAGTTCTTC
D: -; size: -; V: TRBV20-1; J: TRBJ2-1; CDR3: CSASPGFGEQFF; DNA: TGCAGTGCTAGTCCGGGGTTCGGTGAGCAGTTCTTC
D: TRBD1; size: few; V: TRBV5-6; J: TRBJ1-2; CDR3: CASSWDRDYGYTF; DNA: TGTGCCAGCAGCTGGGACAGGGACTATGGCTACACCTTC
D: -; size: few; V: TRBV12-3/TRBV12-4; J: TRBJ2-3; CDR3: CASSFQGHGTDTQYF; DNA: TGTGCCAGCAGTTTTCAGGGGCATGGTACAGATACGCAGTATTTT
D: -; size: -; V: TRBV12-3/TRBV12-4; J: TRBJ2-3; CDR3: CASGERRSDPDTQYF; DNA: TGTGCCAGCGGAGAGCGGCGGTCAGATCCAGATACGCAGTATTTT
D: -; size: few; V: TRBV7-9; J: TRBJ1-4; CDR3: CASFGPRAANEKLFF; DNA: TGTGCCAGCTTTGGTCCTCGAGCGGCTAATGAAAAACTGTTTTTT
D: -; size: many; V: TRBV7-2; J: TRBJ2-5; CDR3: CASSLRAPETQYF; DNA: TGTGCCAGCAGCTTGAGGGCCCCAGAGACCCAGTACTTC
D: TRBD1; size: -; V: TRBV7-2; J: TRBJ2-7; CDR3: CASSHGGSGQGTYEQYF; DNA: TGTGCCAGCAGCCATGGGGGCTCGGGACAGGGCACCTACGAGCAGTACTTC
D: -; size: -; V: TRBV20-1; J: TRBJ1-5; CDR3: CSARGSSNQPQHF; DNA: TGCAGTGCTAGAGGTAGTAGCAATCAGCCCCAGCATTTT
D: -; size: few; V: TRBV29-1; J: TRBJ2-3; CDR3: CSGRGSTDTQYF; DNA: TGCAGCGGCCGGGGTAGCACAGATACGCAGTATTTT
D: TRBD1; size: few; V: TRBV19; J: TRBJ2-7; CDR3: CASSIFGTGLSEQYF; DNA: TGTGCCAGTAGTATATTCGGGACAGGGCTATCCGAGCAGTACTTC
D: -; size: many; V: TRBV2; J: TRBJ2-3; CDR3: CAVQPTPSSTDTQYF; DNA: TGTGCCGTCCAGCCTACTCCTTCTAGCACAGATACGCAGTATTTT
D: -; size: few; V: TRBV12-3/TRBV12-4; J: TRBJ2-7; CDR3: CASSFWAAYEQYF; DNA: TGTGCCAGCAGTTTTTGGGCCGCCTACGAGCAGTACTTC
D: -; size: -; V: TRBV27; J: TRBJ1-1; CDR3: CASSKGIGTEAFF; DNA: TGTGCCAGCAGTAAGGGTATCGGCACTGAAGCTTTCTTT
D: -; size: once; V: TRBV18; J: TRBJ1-1; CDR3: CASSPPAGSAFF; DNA: TGTGCCAGCTCACCACCGGCAGGCTCAGCTTTCTTT
D: TRBD1; size: few; V: TRBV12-3/TRBV12-4; J: TRBJ1-2; CDR3: CATGGGWFYGYTF; DNA: TGTGCCACAGGGGGCGGGTGGTTCTATGGCTACACCTTC
D: -; size: -; V: TRBV14; J: TRBJ1-1; CDR3: CASSQVAGSSEAFF; DNA: TGTGCCAGCAGCCAAGTTGCGGGGAGCAGTGAAGCTTTCTTT
D: TRBD2; size: -; V: TRBV20-1; J: TRBJ2-7; CDR3: CSAIAGAYEQYF; DNA: TGCAGTGCGATAGCGGGGGCCTACGAGCAGTACTTC
D: -; size: -; V: TRBV4-2; J: TRBJ1-2; CDR3: CASSRGKTAADGYTF; DNA: TGTGCCAGCAGCCGAGGGAAGACAGCCGCTGATGGCTACACCTTC
D: TRBD1; size: -; V: TRBV4-2; J: TRBJ2-7; CDR3: CASSQDRGQGGKSSYEQYF; DNA: TGTGCCAGCAGCCAAGATAGGGGACAGGGGGGAAAAAGCTCCTACGAGCAGTACTTC
D: -; size: many; V: TRBV20-1; J: TRBJ1-2; CDR3: CSALDIWAYGYTF; DNA: TGCAGTGCCCTAGACATATGGGCCTATGGCTACACCTTC
D: TRBD2; size: -; V: TRBV7-3; J: TRBJ2-2; CDR3: CASSQATSGTGELFF; DNA: TGTGCCAGCAGCCAGGCGACTAGCGGCACCGGGGAGCTGTTTTTT
D: -; size: -; V: TRBV5-4; J: TRBJ2-1; CDR3: CASLGGGNFNEQFF; DNA: TGTGCCAGCCTGGGGGGGGGCAATTTCAATGAGCAGTTCTTC
D: -; size: few; V: TRBV29-1; J: TRBJ1-2; CDR3: CSVQVFNYGYTF; DNA: TGCAGCGTCCAGGTTTTTAACTATGGCTACACCTTC